Listed below are T cell receptor beta chains from one sample, sequenced in a study of blood T cells in healthy people across ages. TCRdb independently ran MiXCR on the 5' RACE reads; one entry per CDR3 protein. The sample includes some 1,800,000 distinct CDR3 sequences, roughly two fifths of them seen just once. The specimen was blood. The receptor set was obtained from a human donor in good health. CDR3s include the opening cysteine and the closing phenylalanine or tryptophan. A D gene is named only where the DNA matches it firmly. Some rows have no size entry. The others give once, few or many, or a class for an expanded clone.

clone_size,d_call,j_call,v_call,cdr3_nt,cdr3_aa
.,TRBD1,TRBJ2-7,TRBV5-1,TGCGCCAGCAGAATTGGGACAGGGGCCTACAATGAGCAGTACTTC,CASRIGTGAYNEQYF
.,.,TRBJ2-1,TRBV6-5,TGTGCCAGCAGTTACTCTTCGGAGGGCCTGTTTCTCAATGAGCAGTTCTTC,CASSYSSEGLFLNEQFF
few,.,TRBJ2-7,TRBV7-3,TGTGCCAGCAGCTTAGCAGCCCAGCGGGAGCAGTACTTC,CASSLAAQREQYF
.,.,TRBJ2-2,TRBV4-2,TGTGCCAGCAGCCAAGATGGCGGGGAGCTGTTTTTT,CASSQDGGELFF
few,TRBD1,TRBJ2-7,TRBV7-2,TGTGCCAGCAGCCTTAGGCAGGGGGCAATCCTCGAGCAGTACTTC,CASSLRQGAILEQYF
few,TRBD2,TRBJ2-5,TRBV7-2,TGTGCCAGCAGCTTAGACGCTAGCGGGGGGGCCAAGACCCAGTACTTC,CASSLDASGGAKTQYF
.,TRBD1,TRBJ1-5,TRBV7-2,TGTGCCAGCAGACTGGGACAGGGGATTAATCAGCCCCAGCATTTT,CASRLGQGINQPQHF
.,.,TRBJ1-5,TRBV6-2/TRBV6-3,TGTGCCAGCAGTTTATCAGGGTTTCAGCCCCAGCATTTT,CASSLSGFQPQHF
few,.,TRBJ2-1,TRBV12-3/TRBV12-4,TGTGCCAGCAGATTAAGGGGGATGGGGTACAATGAGCAGTTCTTC,CASRLRGMGYNEQFF
few,TRBD1,TRBJ2-7,TRBV10-3,TGTGCCATCAAGATGGACAGGGCGGGATACGAGCAGTACTTC,CAIKMDRAGYEQYF
.,TRBD1,TRBJ2-7,TRBV7-2,TGTGCCAGCACCCCGAGACAGGGGGCTGTCTACGAGCAGTACTTC,CASTPRQGAVYEQYF
.,TRBD1,TRBJ2-3,TRBV7-9,TGTGCCAGCCGAACGAGGAACAGGGGCCGAGGTCCCACAGATACGCAGTATTTT,CASRTRNRGRGPTDTQYF
.,.,TRBJ2-7,TRBV20-1,TGCAGTGCTAGTTATGGCAGGGTGAGGGTCGAGCAGTACTTC,CSASYGRVRVEQYF
few,.,TRBJ1-5,TRBV6-2/TRBV6-3,TGTGCCAGCAGTTACCTAGACAGGAGCAATCAGCCCCAGCATTTT,CASSYLDRSNQPQHF
.,TRBD2,TRBJ2-3,TRBV12-3/TRBV12-4,TGTGCCGGCAGCCCAGCGGGGAGCACAGATACGCAGTATTTT,CAGSPAGSTDTQYF